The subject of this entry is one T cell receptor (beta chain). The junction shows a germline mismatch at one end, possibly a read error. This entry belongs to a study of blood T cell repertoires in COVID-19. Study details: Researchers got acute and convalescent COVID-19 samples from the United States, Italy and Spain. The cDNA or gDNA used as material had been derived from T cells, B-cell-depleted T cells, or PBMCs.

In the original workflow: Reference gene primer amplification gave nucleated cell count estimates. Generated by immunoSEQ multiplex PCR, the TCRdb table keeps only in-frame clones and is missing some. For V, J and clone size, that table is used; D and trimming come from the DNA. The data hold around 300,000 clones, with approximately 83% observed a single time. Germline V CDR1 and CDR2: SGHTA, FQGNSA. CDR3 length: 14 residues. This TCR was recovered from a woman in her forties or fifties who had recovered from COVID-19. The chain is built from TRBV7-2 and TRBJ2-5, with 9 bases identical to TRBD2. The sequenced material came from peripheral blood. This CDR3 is CASSVAGVQETQYF. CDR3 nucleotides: TGTGCCAGCAGCGTAGCGGGAGTACAGGAGACCCAGTACTTC. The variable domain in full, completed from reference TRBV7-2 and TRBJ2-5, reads GAGVSQSPSNKVTEKGKDVELRCDPISGHTALYWYRQSLGQGLEFLIYFQGNSAPDKSGLPSDRFSAERTGGSVSTLTIQRTQQEDSAVYLCASSVAGVQETQYFGPGTRLLVL.